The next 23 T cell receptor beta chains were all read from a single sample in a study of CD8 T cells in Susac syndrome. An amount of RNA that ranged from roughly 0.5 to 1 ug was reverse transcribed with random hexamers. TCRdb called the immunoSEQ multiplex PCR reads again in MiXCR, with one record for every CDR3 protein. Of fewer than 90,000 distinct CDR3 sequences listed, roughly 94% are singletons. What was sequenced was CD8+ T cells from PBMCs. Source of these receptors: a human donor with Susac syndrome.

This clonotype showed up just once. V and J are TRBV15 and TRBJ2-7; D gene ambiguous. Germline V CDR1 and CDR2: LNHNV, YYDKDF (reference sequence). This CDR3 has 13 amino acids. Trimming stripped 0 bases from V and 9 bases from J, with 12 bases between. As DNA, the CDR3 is TGTGCCACCAGCAGAGATGAGATTGAACGGCAGTACTTC. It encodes CATSRDEIERQYF.

CDR3 sequence reads: CASSRSDGSSYEQYF. The DNA of the CDR3 is TGTGCCAGCAGCCGTAGCGACGGGAGCTCCTACGAGCAGTACTTC. The rearrangement links TRBV11-1 to TRBJ2-7; TRBD2 is a possible D gene (6 bases). Germline CDR1 SGHAT, CDR2 FQDESV (reference sequence). CDR3 size: 15 residues. V lost 5 bases, J lost 0 bases, and 14 bases lay in between.

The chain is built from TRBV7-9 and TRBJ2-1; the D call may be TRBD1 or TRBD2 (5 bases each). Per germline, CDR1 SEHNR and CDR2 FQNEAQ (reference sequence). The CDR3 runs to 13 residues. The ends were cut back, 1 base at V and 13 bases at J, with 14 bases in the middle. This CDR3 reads CASSLDKPGRQFF. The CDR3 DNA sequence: TGTGCCAGCAGCTTAGATAAACCGGGACGCCAGTTCTTC.

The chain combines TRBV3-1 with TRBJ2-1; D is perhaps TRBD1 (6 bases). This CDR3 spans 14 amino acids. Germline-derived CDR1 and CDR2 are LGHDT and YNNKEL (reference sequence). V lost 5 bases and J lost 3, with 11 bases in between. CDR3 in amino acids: CASSDRTDYNEQFF. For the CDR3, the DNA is TGTGCCAGCAGCGATAGGACAGACTACAATGAGCAGTTCTTC.

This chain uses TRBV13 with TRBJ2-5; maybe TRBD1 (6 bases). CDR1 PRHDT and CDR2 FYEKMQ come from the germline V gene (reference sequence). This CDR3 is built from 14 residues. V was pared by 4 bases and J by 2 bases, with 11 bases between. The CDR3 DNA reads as TGTGCCAGCAGCTATACAGGGATACAAGAGACCCAGTACTTC. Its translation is CASSYTGIQETQYF.

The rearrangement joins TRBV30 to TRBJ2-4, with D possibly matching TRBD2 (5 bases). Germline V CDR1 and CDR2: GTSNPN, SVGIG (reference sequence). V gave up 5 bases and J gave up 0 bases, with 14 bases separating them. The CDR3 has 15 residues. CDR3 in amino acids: CAWGLSDSAKNIQYF. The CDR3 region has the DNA TGTGCCTGGGGACTCTCAGACTCAGCCAAAAACATTCAGTACTTC.

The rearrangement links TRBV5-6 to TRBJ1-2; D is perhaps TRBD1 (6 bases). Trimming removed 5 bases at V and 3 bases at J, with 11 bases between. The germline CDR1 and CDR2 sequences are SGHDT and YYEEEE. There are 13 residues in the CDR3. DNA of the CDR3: TGTGCCAGCAGTCAACAGGGAGACTATGGCTACACCTTC. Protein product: CASSQQGDYGYTF.

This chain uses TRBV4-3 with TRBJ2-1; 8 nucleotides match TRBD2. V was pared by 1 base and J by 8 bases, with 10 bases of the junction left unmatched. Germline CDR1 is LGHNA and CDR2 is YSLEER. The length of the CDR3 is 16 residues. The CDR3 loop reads CASSQVFGGRKDEQFF. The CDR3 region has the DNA TGCGCCAGCAGCCAAGTTTTTGGCGGGAGGAAGGATGAGCAGTTCTTC.

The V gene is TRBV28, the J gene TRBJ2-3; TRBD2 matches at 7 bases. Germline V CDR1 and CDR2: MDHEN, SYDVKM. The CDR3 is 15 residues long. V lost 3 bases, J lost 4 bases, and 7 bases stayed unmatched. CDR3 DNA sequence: TGTGCCAGCAGTTTGGTGGGAGGGCCTGCAGATACGCAGTATTTT. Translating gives CASSLVGGPADTQYF. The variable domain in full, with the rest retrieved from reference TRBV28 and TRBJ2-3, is DVKVTQSSRYLVKRTGEKVFLECVQDMDHENMFWYRQDPGLGLRLIYFSYDVKMKEKGDIPEGYSVSREKKERFSLILESASTNQTSMYLCASSLVGGPADTQYFGPGTRLTVL.

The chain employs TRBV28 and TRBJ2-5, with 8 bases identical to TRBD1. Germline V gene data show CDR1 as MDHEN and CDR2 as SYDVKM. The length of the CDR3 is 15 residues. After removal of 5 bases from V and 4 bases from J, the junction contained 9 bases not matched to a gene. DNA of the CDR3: TGTGCCAGCAGTCCTCCCGACAGGGGTGGAGAGACCCAGTACTTC. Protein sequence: CASSPPDRGGETQYF.

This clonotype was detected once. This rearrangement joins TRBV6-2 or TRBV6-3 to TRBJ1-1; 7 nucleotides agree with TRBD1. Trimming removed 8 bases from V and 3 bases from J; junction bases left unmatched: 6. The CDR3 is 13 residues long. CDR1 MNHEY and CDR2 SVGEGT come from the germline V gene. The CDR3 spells CASRQTGDTEAFF. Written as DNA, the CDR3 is TGTGCCAGCCGTCAAACAGGGGACACTGAAGCTTTCTTT.

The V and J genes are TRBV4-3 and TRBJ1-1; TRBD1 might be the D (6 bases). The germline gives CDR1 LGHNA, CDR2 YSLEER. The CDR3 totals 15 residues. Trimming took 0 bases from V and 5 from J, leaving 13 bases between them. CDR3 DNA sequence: TGCGCCAGCAGCCAAGAAATAGTCCAGGGGACTGAAGCTTTCTTT. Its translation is CASSQEIVQGTEAFF.

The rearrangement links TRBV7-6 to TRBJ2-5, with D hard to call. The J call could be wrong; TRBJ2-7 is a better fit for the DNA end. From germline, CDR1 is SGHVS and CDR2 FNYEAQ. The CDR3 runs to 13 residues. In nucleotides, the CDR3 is TGTGCCAGCAGCTTAAGTCTAGGGAACGAGCAGTACTTC. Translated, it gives CASSLSLGNEQYF.

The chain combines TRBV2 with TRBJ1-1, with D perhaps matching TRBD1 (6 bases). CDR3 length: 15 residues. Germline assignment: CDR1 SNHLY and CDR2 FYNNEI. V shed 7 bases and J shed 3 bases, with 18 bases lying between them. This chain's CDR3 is CASNIVTQGDTEAFF. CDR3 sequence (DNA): TGTGCCAGCAATATAGTAACACAGGGAGACACTGAAGCTTTCTTT.

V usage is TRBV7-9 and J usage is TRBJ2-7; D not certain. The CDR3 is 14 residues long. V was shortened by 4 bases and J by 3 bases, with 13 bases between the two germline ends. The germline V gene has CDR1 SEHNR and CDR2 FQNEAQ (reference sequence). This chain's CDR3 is CASSSPGPHYEQYF. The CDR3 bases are TGTGCCAGCAGCTCTCCGGGTCCCCACTACGAGCAGTACTTC.

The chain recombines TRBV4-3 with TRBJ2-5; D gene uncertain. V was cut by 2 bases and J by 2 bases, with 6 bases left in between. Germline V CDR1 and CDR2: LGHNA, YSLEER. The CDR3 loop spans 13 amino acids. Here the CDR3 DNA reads TGCGCCAGCAGCCAACGGGCTCAAGAGACCCAGTACTTC. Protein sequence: CASSQRAQETQYF.

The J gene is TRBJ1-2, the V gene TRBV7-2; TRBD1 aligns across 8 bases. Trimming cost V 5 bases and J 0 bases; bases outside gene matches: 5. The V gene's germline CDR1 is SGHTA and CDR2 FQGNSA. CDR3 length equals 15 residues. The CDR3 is CASSHTGGPNYGYTF. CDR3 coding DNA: TGTGCCAGCAGCCACACAGGGGGGCCTAACTATGGCTACACCTTC.

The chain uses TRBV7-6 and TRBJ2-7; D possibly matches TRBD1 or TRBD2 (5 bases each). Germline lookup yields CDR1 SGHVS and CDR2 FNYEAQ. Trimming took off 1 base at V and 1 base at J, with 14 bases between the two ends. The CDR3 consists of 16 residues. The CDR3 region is CASSLGGTYSSYEQYF. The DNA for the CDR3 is TGTGCCAGCAGCTTAGGGGGGACCTATTCTTCCTACGAGCAGTACTTC. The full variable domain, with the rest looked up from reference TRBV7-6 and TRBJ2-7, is GAGVSQSPRYKVTKRGQDVALRCDPISGHVSLYWYRQALGQGPEFLTYFNYEAQQDKSGLPNDRFSAERPEGSISTLTIQRTEQRDSAMYRCASSLGGTYSSYEQYFGPGTRLTVT.

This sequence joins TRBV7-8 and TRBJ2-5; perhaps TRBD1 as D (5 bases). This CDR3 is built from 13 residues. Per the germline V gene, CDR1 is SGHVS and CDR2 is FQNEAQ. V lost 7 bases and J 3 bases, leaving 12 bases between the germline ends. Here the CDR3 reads CASTVQGEETQYF. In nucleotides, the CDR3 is TGTGCCAGCACCGTCCAAGGGGAAGAGACCCAGTACTTC.

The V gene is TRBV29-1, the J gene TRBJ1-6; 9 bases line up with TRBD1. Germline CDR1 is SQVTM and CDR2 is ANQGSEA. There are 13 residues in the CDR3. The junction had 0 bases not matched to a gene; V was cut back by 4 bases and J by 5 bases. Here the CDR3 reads CSVGTGDNSPLHF. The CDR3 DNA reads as TGCAGCGTTGGGACAGGGGATAATTCACCCCTCCACTTT.

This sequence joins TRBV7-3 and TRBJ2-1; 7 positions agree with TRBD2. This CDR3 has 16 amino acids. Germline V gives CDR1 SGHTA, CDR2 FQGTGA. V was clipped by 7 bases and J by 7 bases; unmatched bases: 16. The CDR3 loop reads CASTLGSGGAVNEQFF. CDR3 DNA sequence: TGTGCCAGCACCCTAGGGTCGGGGGGTGCAGTAAATGAGCAGTTCTTC.

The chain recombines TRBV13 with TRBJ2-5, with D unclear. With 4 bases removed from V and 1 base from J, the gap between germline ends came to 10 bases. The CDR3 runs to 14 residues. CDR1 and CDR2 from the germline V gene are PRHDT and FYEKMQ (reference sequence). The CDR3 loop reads CASSSLQVQETQYF. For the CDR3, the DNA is TGTGCCAGCAGCTCCCTGCAGGTCCAAGAGACCCAGTACTTC.

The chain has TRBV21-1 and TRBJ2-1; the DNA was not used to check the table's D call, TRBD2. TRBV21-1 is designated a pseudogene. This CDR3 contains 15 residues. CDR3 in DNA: TGTGCCAGCAGCAAAGTATGGGCCATTTACAATGAGCAGTTCTTC. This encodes CASSKVWAIYNEQFF.